This is a list of T cell receptor beta chains from one sample in a study of regulatory and conventional T cells in RAG deficiency. Sequencing used immunoSEQ multiplex PCR; TCRdb keeps in-frame clones, though not all of them. The sample shows over 8,500 clones, roughly 90% of them seen only once. The same sample was also studied in work on regulatory T cells.

The sample taken for sequencing was Tregs sorted from blood. All receptors derive from a human donor in good health. The CDR3 runs from the conserved cysteine through the conserved F or W. D genes are given only for firm matches. The listing skips clone size in some rows; elsewhere it reads once, few, many or a size class.

D gene: -
clone size: -
CDR3 length: 13
J gene: TRBJ2-1
V gene: TRBV28
CDR3 protein: CASSSGGPGEQFF
CDR3 DNA: TGTGCCAGCAGTTCGGGGGGCCCGGGTGAGCAGTTCTTC

D gene: -
clone size: -
CDR3 length: 19
J gene: TRBJ2-6
V gene: TRBV12-5
CDR3 protein: CASGGVGLQGQSRANVLTF
CDR3 DNA: TGTGCTAGTGGTGGAGTAGGTTTGCAGGGACAAAGTCGGGCCAACGTCCTGACTTTC

D gene: TRBD2
clone size: -
CDR3 length: 15
J gene: TRBJ2-2
V gene: TRBV11-3
CDR3 protein: CASSLSGGNTGELFF
CDR3 DNA: TGTGCCAGCAGTCTTAGCGGGGGGAACACCGGGGAGCTGTTTTTT

D gene: -
clone size: -
CDR3 length: 18
J gene: TRBJ1-2
V gene: TRBV28
CDR3 protein: CASSSLRDGTPRTGGYTF
CDR3 DNA: TGTGCCAGCAGTTCCCTTAGGGATGGAACTCCCCGCACGGGTGGCTACACCTTC

D gene: -
clone size: -
CDR3 length: 14
J gene: TRBJ1-1
V gene: TRBV7-9
CDR3 protein: CASSLTTGNTEAFF
CDR3 DNA: TGTGCCAGCAGCTTAACGACAGGCAACACTGAAGCTTTCTTT

D gene: TRBD1
clone size: few
CDR3 length: 17
J gene: TRBJ2-1
V gene: TRBV7-3
CDR3 protein: CASSLTPLQGRAHEQFF
CDR3 DNA: TGTGCCAGCAGCTTAACACCTTTACAGGGGCGGGCTCATGAGCAGTTCTTC

D gene: -
clone size: -
CDR3 length: 14
J gene: TRBJ1-5
V gene: TRBV27
CDR3 protein: CASSDGYSNQPQHF
CDR3 DNA: TGTGCCAGCAGTGACGGGTATAGCAATCAGCCCCAGCATTTT

D gene: -
clone size: once
CDR3 length: 14
J gene: TRBJ2-7
V gene: TRBV18
CDR3 protein: CASSPPTQRNEQYF
CDR3 DNA: TGTGCCAGCTCACCACCTACACAACGCAACGAGCAGTACTTC

D gene: -
clone size: -
CDR3 length: 15
J gene: TRBJ2-1
V gene: TRBV15
CDR3 protein: CATSRDRLGGDEQFF
CDR3 DNA: TGTGCCACCAGCAGAGATCGGCTAGGAGGGGATGAGCAGTTCTTC

D gene: TRBD1
clone size: -
CDR3 length: 14
J gene: TRBJ2-7
V gene: TRBV10-2
CDR3 protein: CASRDTQGPYEQYF
CDR3 DNA: TGCGCCAGCAGGGACACACAGGGGCCCTACGAGCAGTACTTC

D gene: -
clone size: -
CDR3 length: 15
J gene: TRBJ1-1
V gene: TRBV5-8
CDR3 protein: CASSLGAGLNTEAFF
CDR3 DNA: TGTGCCAGCAGCTTGGGGGCAGGGCTGAACACTGAAGCTTTCTTT

D gene: TRBD1
clone size: -
CDR3 length: 12
J gene: TRBJ2-7
V gene: TRBV30
CDR3 protein: CAWGTGYYEQYF
CDR3 DNA: TGTGCCTGGGGGACAGGGTACTACGAGCAGTACTTC

D gene: -
clone size: once
CDR3 length: 12
J gene: TRBJ2-7
V gene: TRBV13
CDR3 protein: CASSRQGYEQYF
CDR3 DNA: TGTGCCAGCAGCAGGCAGGGCTACGAGCAGTACTTC

D gene: -
clone size: -
CDR3 length: 15
J gene: TRBJ2-3
V gene: TRBV5-1
CDR3 protein: CASSLGLLNTDTQYF
CDR3 DNA: TGCGCCAGCAGCTTGGGGCTGCTGAACACAGATACGCAGTATTTT

D gene: -
clone size: -
CDR3 length: 14
J gene: TRBJ2-4
V gene: TRBV5-1
CDR3 protein: CASSSGNNKNIQYF
CDR3 DNA: TGCGCCAGCAGCTCAGGGAATAACAAAAACATTCAGTACTTC

D gene: TRBD2
clone size: -
CDR3 length: 15
J gene: TRBJ2-5
V gene: TRBV5-1
CDR3 protein: CASSSGLAGGETQYF
CDR3 DNA: TGCGCCAGCAGCTCGGGACTAGCGGGAGGAGAGACCCAGTACTTC

D gene: TRBD1
clone size: -
CDR3 length: 18
J gene: TRBJ2-4
V gene: TRBV5-1
CDR3 protein: CASSFDARGGPTKNIQYF
CDR3 DNA: TGCGCCAGCAGCTTTGACGCGAGAGGGGGCCCGACCAAAAACATTCAGTACTTC

D gene: TRBD1
clone size: -
CDR3 length: 14
J gene: TRBJ1-3
V gene: TRBV11-2
CDR3 protein: CASSFPGGGNTIYF
CDR3 DNA: TGTGCCAGCAGTTTTCCAGGGGGCGGAAACACCATATATTTT

D gene: TRBD1
clone size: -
CDR3 length: 14
J gene: TRBJ2-1
V gene: TRBV10-1
CDR3 protein: CASSDSTGGNEQFF
CDR3 DNA: TGCGCCAGCAGTGATTCCACAGGGGGGAATGAGCAGTTCTTC

D gene: -
clone size: -
CDR3 length: 13
J gene: TRBJ1-1
V gene: TRBV6-1
CDR3 protein: CASSDRDTSIAFF
CDR3 DNA: TGTGCCAGCAGTGATCGCGACACCTCGATCGCTTTCTTT

D gene: -
clone size: -
CDR3 length: 15
J gene: TRBJ1-2
V gene: TRBV4-1
CDR3 protein: CASSQEPLPEVGYTF
CDR3 DNA: TGCGCCAGCAGCCAAGAGCCCCTCCCGGAGGTGGGCTACACCTTC

D gene: -
clone size: -
CDR3 length: 15
J gene: TRBJ1-1
V gene: TRBV19
CDR3 protein: CASSIDLRGNTEAFF
CDR3 DNA: TGTGCCAGTAGTATAGATCTACGTGGGAACACTGAAGCTTTCTTT

D gene: -
clone size: -
CDR3 length: 16
J gene: TRBJ2-5
V gene: TRBV4-1
CDR3 protein: CASSQDGGAAGETQYF
CDR3 DNA: TGCGCCAGCAGCCAAGATGGTGGGGCCGCGGGTGAGACCCAGTACTTC

D gene: -
clone size: -
CDR3 length: 14
J gene: TRBJ1-2
V gene: TRBV27
CDR3 protein: CASSQRPSGYGYTF
CDR3 DNA: TGTGCCAGCAGCCAACGGCCCAGTGGGTATGGCTACACCTTC

D gene: -
clone size: few
CDR3 length: 15
J gene: TRBJ1-4
V gene: TRBV5-8
CDR3 protein: CASSLGQRTNEKLFF
CDR3 DNA: TGTGCCAGCAGCTTGGGACAGCGAACTAATGAAAAACTGTTTTTT

D gene: TRBD1
clone size: -
CDR3 length: 14
J gene: TRBJ1-5
V gene: TRBV5-1
CDR3 protein: CASSPQGAGQPQHF
CDR3 DNA: TGCGCCAGCAGCCCGCAGGGGGCGGGTCAGCCCCAGCATTTT

D gene: TRBD1
clone size: -
CDR3 length: 19
J gene: TRBJ1-5
V gene: TRBV19
CDR3 protein: CASSFAGTGWDFRNQPQHF
CDR3 DNA: TGTGCCAGTAGCTTCGCCGGGACAGGGTGGGACTTTAGGAATCAGCCCCAGCATTTT

D gene: TRBD1
clone size: -
CDR3 length: 15
J gene: TRBJ2-1
V gene: TRBV6-6
CDR3 protein: CASSYSIAGGYEQFF
CDR3 DNA: TGTGCCAGCAGTTACTCGATAGCAGGGGGCTATGAGCAGTTCTTC

D gene: -
clone size: -
CDR3 length: 14
J gene: TRBJ1-6
V gene: TRBV4-2
CDR3 protein: CASSRGSEDSPLHF
CDR3 DNA: TGTGCCAGCAGCCGAGGGAGCGAGGATTCACCCCTCCACTTT

D gene: -
clone size: -
CDR3 length: 20
J gene: TRBJ2-1
V gene: TRBV10-1
CDR3 protein: CASSESEVVGERGSYNEQFF
CDR3 DNA: TGCGCCAGCAGTGAGTCCGAAGTAGTGGGTGAACGGGGCTCCTACAATGAGCAGTTCTTC

D gene: TRBD1
clone size: -
CDR3 length: 15
J gene: TRBJ2-7
V gene: TRBV19
CDR3 protein: CASSRTGGLTYEQYF
CDR3 DNA: TGTGCCAGTAGTCGAACAGGGGGCCTTACCTACGAGCAGTACTTC

D gene: TRBD1
clone size: once
CDR3 length: 13
J gene: TRBJ1-1
V gene: TRBV2
CDR3 protein: CASTRTGNTEAFF
CDR3 DNA: TGTGCCAGCACCAGGACAGGGAACACTGAAGCTTTCTTT

D gene: -
clone size: -
CDR3 length: 14
J gene: TRBJ2-3
V gene: TRBV9
CDR3 protein: CASSPNQRTDTQYF
CDR3 DNA: TGTGCCAGCAGTCCCAACCAACGGACAGATACGCAGTATTTT

D gene: -
clone size: -
CDR3 length: 15
J gene: TRBJ2-1
V gene: TRBV7-7
CDR3 protein: CASSLVQGSYNEQFF
CDR3 DNA: TGTGCTAGCAGCTTAGTTCAGGGCAGCTACAATGAGCAGTTCTTC

D gene: -
clone size: -
CDR3 length: 13
J gene: TRBJ1-5
V gene: TRBV7-9
CDR3 protein: CASSLTGPSPQHF
CDR3 DNA: TGTGCCAGCAGCCTGACCGGGCCATCGCCCCAGCATTTT

D gene: -
clone size: -
CDR3 length: 17
J gene: TRBJ2-2
V gene: TRBV6-1
CDR3 protein: CASSETFRHLNTGELFF
CDR3 DNA: TGTGCCAGCAGTGAAACTTTTAGACATCTGAACACCGGGGAGCTGTTTTTT

D gene: TRBD2
clone size: -
CDR3 length: 17
J gene: TRBJ2-3
V gene: TRBV23-1
CDR3 protein: CASSQSWTSGYTDTQYF
CDR3 DNA: TGCGCCAGCAGTCAATCCTGGACTAGCGGCTACACAGATACGCAGTATTTT

D gene: -
clone size: -
CDR3 length: 11
J gene: TRBJ1-1
V gene: TRBV28
CDR3 protein: CASMLRTEAFF
CDR3 DNA: TGTGCCAGCATGCTTCGTACTGAAGCTTTCTTT

D gene: -
clone size: -
CDR3 length: 15
J gene: TRBJ1-5
V gene: TRBV19
CDR3 protein: CASNQGGVGNQPQHF
CDR3 DNA: TGTGCCAGTAACCAAGGCGGGGTGGGCAATCAGCCCCAGCATTTT

D gene: -
clone size: -
CDR3 length: 12
J gene: TRBJ1-5
V gene: TRBV28
CDR3 protein: CATKRMDQPQHF
CDR3 DNA: TGTGCCACCAAACGTATGGATCAGCCCCAGCATTTT

D gene: TRBD1
clone size: -
CDR3 length: 16
J gene: TRBJ2-3
V gene: TRBV11-2
CDR3 protein: CASSGMTGLSTDTQYF
CDR3 DNA: TGTGCCAGCAGCGGAATGACAGGGTTGAGCACAGATACGCAGTATTTT

D gene: TRBD2
clone size: -
CDR3 length: 16
J gene: TRBJ2-3
V gene: TRBV7-9
CDR3 protein: CASSLGLAGVEDTQYF
CDR3 DNA: TGTGCCAGCAGCTTAGGACTAGCGGGAGTTGAAGATACGCAGTATTTT

D gene: -
clone size: few
CDR3 length: 11
J gene: TRBJ2-7
V gene: TRBV10-3
CDR3 protein: CAISLGDEQYF
CDR3 DNA: TGTGCCATCAGCCTTGGGGACGAGCAGTACTTC

D gene: TRBD1
clone size: -
CDR3 length: 15
J gene: TRBJ1-1
V gene: TRBV11-2
CDR3 protein: CASSLAGTGGTEAFF
CDR3 DNA: TGTGCCAGCAGCTTAGCCGGGACAGGGGGCACTGAAGCTTTCTTT

D gene: -
clone size: -
CDR3 length: 14
J gene: TRBJ1-5
V gene: TRBV2
CDR3 protein: CASSADQSNQPQHF
CDR3 DNA: TGTGCCAGCAGTGCGGACCAGAGCAATCAGCCCCAGCATTTT

D gene: -
clone size: -
CDR3 length: 12
J gene: TRBJ2-7
V gene: TRBV6-5
CDR3 protein: CASTGEGYEQYF
CDR3 DNA: TGTGCCAGTACAGGGGAGGGCTACGAGCAGTACTTC

D gene: -
clone size: -
CDR3 length: 14
J gene: TRBJ2-3
V gene: TRBV7-6
CDR3 protein: CASSLAVATDTQYF
CDR3 DNA: TGTGCCAGCAGCTTAGCAGTGGCGACAGATACGCAGTATTTT

D gene: -
clone size: -
CDR3 length: 15
J gene: TRBJ1-2
V gene: TRBV7-9
CDR3 protein: CASSPDGGRLSGYTF
CDR3 DNA: TGTGCCAGCAGCCCCGACGGGGGTCGGTTAAGTGGCTACACCTTC

D gene: TRBD2
clone size: -
CDR3 length: 14
J gene: TRBJ2-7
V gene: TRBV7-9
CDR3 protein: CASSLGGGSYEQYF
CDR3 DNA: TGTGCCAGCAGCTTAGGTGGCGGGAGTTACGAGCAGTACTTC

D gene: -
clone size: -
CDR3 length: 14
J gene: TRBJ2-5
V gene: TRBV7-9
CDR3 protein: CASSSSTVRETQYF
CDR3 DNA: TGTGCCAGCAGCTCGTCGACAGTCCGAGAGACCCAGTACTTC

D gene: TRBD1
clone size: -
CDR3 length: 15
J gene: TRBJ1-4
V gene: TRBV4-1
CDR3 protein: CASSLLDRNNEKLFF
CDR3 DNA: TGCGCCAGCAGCCTTCTGGACAGGAATAATGAAAAACTGTTTTTT

D gene: TRBD1
clone size: -
CDR3 length: 15
J gene: TRBJ2-1
V gene: TRBV27
CDR3 protein: CASSSRTGSYNEQFF
CDR3 DNA: TGTGCCAGCAGTTCCCGGACAGGGTCCTACAATGAGCAGTTCTTC

D gene: -
clone size: -
CDR3 length: 17
J gene: TRBJ2-7
V gene: TRBV11-3
CDR3 protein: CASSPYLTGFNSYEQYF
CDR3 DNA: TGTGCCAGCAGCCCCTACCTGACAGGCTTTAACTCCTACGAGCAGTACTTC